Detailed here is one TCR beta chain. Its antigen is unidentified. The entry originates in a study of T cells expressing NK-cell markers. For the study at large: Within the sequenced cohort of eight donors, seven exhibited HCMV seropositivity and one was seronegative.

Looked up from germline, CDR1 is MGHRA and CDR2 is YSYEKL. This CDR3 has 15 amino acids. Broader study findings: It remained uncertain whether the expanded NKG2C+ T cell clones were specific for HCMV antigens.

One entry per CDR3 protein, without DNA, is what TCRdb gives after re-calling the 5' RACE reads. This listing includes about 260,000 distinct CDR3 sequences. The receptor comes from a man younger than 35 in good health. Material for sequencing was blood T cells: a sorted CD56 or NKG2C T cell subset, CD4+ or CD8+ T cells, or bulk PBMC T cells (not recorded which). J is TRBJ2-2 and V is TRBV4-1; the TCRdb D gene call, TRBD2, has no DNA to confirm it. The CDR3 loop is CASNQQKAGTGELFF.